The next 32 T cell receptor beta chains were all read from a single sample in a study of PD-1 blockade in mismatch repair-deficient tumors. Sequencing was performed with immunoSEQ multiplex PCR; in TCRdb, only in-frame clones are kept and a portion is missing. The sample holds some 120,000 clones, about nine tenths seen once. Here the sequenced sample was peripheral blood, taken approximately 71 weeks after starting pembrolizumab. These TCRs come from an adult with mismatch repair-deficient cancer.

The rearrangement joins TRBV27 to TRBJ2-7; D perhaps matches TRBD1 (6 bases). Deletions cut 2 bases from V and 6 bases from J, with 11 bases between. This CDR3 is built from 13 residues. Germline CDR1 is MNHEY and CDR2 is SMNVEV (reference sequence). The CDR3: CASSLRTEGEQYF. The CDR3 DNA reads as TGTGCCAGCAGTTTAAGGACAGAGGGCGAGCAGTACTTC.

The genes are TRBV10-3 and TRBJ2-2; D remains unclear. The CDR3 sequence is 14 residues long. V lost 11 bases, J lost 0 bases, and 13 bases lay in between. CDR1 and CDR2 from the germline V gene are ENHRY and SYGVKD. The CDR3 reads CASTTTTNTGELFF. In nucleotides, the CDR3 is TGTGCCTCTACGACAACTACGAACACCGGGGAGCTGTTTTTT.

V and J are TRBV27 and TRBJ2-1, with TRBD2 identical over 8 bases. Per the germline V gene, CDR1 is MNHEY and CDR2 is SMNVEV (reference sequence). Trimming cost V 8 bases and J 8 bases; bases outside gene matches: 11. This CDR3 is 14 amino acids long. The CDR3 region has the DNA TGTGCCAGCGCAGAGACTAGCGCCCACTATGAGCAGTTCTTC. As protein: CASAETSAHYEQFF.

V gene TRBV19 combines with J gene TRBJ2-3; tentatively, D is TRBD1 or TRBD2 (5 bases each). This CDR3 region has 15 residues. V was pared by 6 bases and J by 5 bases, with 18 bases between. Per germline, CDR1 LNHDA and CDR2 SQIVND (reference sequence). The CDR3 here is CASSNTGAGGDTQYF. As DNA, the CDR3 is TGTGCCAGTAGCAACACCGGGGCCGGCGGAGATACGCAGTATTTT.

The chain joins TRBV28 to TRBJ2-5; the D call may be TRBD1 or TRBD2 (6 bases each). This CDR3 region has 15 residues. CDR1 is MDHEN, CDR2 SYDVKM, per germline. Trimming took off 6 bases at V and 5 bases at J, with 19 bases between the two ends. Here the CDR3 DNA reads TGTGCCAGCAGCCTTATGGGGGCCCGGGGGGAGACCCAGTACTTC. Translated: CASSLMGARGETQYF. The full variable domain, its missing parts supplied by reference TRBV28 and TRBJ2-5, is DVKVTQSSRYLVKRTGEKVFLECVQDMDHENMFWYRQDPGLGLRLIYFSYDVKMKEKGDIPEGYSVSREKKERFSLILESASTNQTSMYLCASSLMGARGETQYFGPGTRLLVL.

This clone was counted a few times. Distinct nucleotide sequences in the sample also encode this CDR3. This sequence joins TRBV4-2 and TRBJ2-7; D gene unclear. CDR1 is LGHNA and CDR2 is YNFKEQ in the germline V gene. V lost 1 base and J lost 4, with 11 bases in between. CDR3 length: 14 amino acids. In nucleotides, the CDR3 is TGTGCCAGCAGCCAAGGGCTCCAACTGTACGAGCAGTACTTC. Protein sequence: CASSQGLQLYEQYF.

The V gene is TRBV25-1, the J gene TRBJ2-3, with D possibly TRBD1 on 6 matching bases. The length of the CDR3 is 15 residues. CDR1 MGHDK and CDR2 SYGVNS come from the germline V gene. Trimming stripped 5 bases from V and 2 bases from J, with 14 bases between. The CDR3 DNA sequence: TGTGCCAGCAGTTCCCCGGGACACAACACAGATACGCAGTATTTT. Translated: CASSSPGHNTDTQYF.

This chain's CDR3 is CASSHTGYEQYF. The CDR3, as DNA: TGTGCCAGCAGTCATACAGGTTACGAGCAGTACTTC. This chain links TRBV11-2 with TRBJ2-7; D might be TRBD1 (5 bases). Trimming pared 6 bases from V and 4 bases from J, leaving 10 bases between. In germline, CDR1 is SGHAT, CDR2 FQNNGV. The CDR3 is 12 residues long.

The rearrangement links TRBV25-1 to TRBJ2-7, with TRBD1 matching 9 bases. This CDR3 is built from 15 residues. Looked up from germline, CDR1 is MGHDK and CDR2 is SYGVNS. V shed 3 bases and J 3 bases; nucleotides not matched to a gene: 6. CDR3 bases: TGTGCCAGCAGTGAGGACAGGGGCGGGGTCTACGAGCAGTACTTC. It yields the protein CASSEDRGGVYEQYF.

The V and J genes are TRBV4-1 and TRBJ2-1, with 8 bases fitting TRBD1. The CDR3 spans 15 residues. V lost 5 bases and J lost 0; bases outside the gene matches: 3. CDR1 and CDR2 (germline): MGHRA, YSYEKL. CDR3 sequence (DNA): TGCGCCAGCAGCGGCGGACAGGGCTCCTACAATGAGCAGTTCTTC. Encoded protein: CASSGGQGSYNEQFF.

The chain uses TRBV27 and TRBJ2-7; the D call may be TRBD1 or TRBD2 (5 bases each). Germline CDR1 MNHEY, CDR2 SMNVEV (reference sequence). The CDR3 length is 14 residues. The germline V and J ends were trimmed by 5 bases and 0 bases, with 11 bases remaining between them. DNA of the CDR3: TGTGCCAGCAGTCTCCGAGGGGACTCCTACGAGCAGTACTTC. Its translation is CASSLRGDSYEQYF.

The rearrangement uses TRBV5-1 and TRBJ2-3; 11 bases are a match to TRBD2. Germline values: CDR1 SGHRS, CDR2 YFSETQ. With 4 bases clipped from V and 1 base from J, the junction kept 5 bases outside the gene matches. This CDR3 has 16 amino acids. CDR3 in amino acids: CASSETSGTGTDTQYF. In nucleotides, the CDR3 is TGCGCCAGCAGCGAGACTAGCGGGACTGGCACAGATACGCAGTATTTT.

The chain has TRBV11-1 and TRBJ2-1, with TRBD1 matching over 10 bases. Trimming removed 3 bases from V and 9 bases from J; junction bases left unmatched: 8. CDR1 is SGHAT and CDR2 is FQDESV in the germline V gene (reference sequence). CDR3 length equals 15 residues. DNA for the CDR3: TGTGCCAGCAGCTTGGGGACAGGGGAAGTCCCTGAGCAGTTCTTC. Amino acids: CASSLGTGEVPEQFF.

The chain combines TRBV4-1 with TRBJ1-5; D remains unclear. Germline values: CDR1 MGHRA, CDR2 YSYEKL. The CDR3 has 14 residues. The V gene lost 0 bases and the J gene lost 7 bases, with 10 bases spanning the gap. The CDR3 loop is CASSQDLKVQPQHF. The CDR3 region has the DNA TGCGCCAGCAGCCAAGATTTAAAGGTCCAGCCCCAGCATTTT.

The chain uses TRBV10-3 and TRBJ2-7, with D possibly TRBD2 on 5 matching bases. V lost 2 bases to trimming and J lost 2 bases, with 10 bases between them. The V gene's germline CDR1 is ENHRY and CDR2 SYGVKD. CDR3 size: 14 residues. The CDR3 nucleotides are TGTGCCATCAGTGAGGCCGGGAAGCCCTACGAGCAGTACTTC. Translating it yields CAISEAGKPYEQYF.

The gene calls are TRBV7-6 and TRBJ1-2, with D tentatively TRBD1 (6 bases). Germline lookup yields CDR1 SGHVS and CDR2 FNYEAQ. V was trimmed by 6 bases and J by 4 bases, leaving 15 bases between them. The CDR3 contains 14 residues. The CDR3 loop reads CASRPSDSSYGYTF. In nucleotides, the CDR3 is TGTGCCAGCAGGCCCTCGGACAGTAGCTATGGCTACACCTTC.

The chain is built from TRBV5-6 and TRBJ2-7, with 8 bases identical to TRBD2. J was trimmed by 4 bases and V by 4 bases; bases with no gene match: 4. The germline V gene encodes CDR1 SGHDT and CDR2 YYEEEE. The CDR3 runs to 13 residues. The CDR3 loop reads CASSRASGYEQYF. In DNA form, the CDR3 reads TGTGCCAGCAGCCGCGCTAGCGGGTACGAGCAGTACTTC.

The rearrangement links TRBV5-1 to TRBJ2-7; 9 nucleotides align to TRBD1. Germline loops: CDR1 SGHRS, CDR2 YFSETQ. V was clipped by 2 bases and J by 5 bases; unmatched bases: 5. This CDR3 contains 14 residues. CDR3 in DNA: TGCGCCAGCAGCTTCCCCGGGACAGGGAACGAGCAGTACTTC. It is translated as CASSFPGTGNEQYF.

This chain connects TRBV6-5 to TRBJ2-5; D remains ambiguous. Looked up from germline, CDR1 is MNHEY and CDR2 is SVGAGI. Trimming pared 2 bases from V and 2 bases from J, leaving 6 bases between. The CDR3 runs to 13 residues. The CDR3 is CASSYNLQETQYF. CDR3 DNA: TGTGCCAGCAGTTACAACTTACAAGAGACCCAGTACTTC.

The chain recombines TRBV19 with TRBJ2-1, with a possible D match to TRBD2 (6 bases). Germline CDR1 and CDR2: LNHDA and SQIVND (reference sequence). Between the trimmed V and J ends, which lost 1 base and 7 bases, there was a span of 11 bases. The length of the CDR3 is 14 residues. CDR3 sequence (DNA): TGTGCCAGTAGTATAGGCCGGGAGTCTAATGAGCAGTTCTTC. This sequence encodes CASSIGRESNEQFF.

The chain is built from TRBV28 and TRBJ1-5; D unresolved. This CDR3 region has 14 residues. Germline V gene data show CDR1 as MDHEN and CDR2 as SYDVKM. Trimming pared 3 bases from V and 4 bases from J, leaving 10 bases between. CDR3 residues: CASSLAGRNQPQHF. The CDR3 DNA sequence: TGTGCCAGCAGTTTGGCGGGGAGGAATCAGCCCCAGCATTTT.

CDR3 nucleotides: TGTGCCAGCAGTCCTCGGGTTCGTGGGAGGACAGATACGCAGTATTTT. It encodes CASSPRVRGRTDTQYF. The J gene is TRBJ2-3, the V gene TRBV27; tentatively, D is TRBD2 (6 bases). The CDR3 loop spans 16 amino acids. Trimming removed 5 bases at V and 3 bases at J, with 18 bases between. Germline V lookup: CDR1 MNHEY, CDR2 SMNVEV (reference sequence).

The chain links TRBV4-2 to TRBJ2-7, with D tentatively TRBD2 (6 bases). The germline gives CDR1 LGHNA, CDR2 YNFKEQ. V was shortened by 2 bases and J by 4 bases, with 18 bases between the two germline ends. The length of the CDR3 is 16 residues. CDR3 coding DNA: TGTGCCAGCAGCCAACATAGCGATGCCGGGGGTTACGAGCAGTACTTC. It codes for CASSQHSDAGGYEQYF.

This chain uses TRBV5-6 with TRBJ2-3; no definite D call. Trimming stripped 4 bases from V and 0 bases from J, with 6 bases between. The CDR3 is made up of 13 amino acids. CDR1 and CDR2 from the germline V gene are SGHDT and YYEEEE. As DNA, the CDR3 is TGTGCCAGCAGCATGTCTAGCACAGATACGCAGTATTTT. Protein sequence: CASSMSSTDTQYF.

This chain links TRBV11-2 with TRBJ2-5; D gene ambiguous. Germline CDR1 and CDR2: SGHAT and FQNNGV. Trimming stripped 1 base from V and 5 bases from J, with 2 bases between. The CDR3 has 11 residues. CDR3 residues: CASSLAETQYF. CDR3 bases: TGTGCCAGCAGCTTAGCTGAGACCCAGTACTTC. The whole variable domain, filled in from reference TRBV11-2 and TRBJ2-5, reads EAGVAQSPRYKIIEKRQSVAFWCNPISGHATLYWYQQILGQGPKLLIQFQNNGVVDDSQLPKDRFSAERLKGVDSTLKIQPAKLEDSAVYLCASSLAETQYFGPGTRLLVL.

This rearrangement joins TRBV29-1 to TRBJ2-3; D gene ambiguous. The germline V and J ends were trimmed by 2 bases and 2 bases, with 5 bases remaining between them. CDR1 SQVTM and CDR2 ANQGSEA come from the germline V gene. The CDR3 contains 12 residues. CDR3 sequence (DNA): TGCAGCGTTGAATATACCACAGATACGCAGTATTTT. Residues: CSVEYTTDTQYF.

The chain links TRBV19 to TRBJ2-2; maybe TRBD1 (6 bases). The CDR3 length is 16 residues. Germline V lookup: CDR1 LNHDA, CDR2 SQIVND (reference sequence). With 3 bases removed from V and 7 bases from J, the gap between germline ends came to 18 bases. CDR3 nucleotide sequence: TGTGCCAGTAGTATGGGGGTGGGGGCCGGAGGCGGGGAGCTGTTTTTT. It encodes CASSMGVGAGGGELFF.

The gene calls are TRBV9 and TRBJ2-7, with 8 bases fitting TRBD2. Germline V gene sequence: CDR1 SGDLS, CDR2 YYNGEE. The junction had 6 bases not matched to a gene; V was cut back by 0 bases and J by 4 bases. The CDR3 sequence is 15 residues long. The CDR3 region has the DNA TGTGCCAGCAGCGTAGGGTCCGGGAGGGTATACGAGCAGTACTTC. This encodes CASSVGSGRVYEQYF.

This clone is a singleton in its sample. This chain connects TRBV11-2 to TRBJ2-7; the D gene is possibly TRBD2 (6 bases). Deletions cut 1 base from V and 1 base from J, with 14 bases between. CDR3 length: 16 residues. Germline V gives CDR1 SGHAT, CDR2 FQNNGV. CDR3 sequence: CASSLGALGRSYEQYF. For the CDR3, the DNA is TGTGCCAGCAGCTTAGGGGCTCTGGGGAGGTCCTACGAGCAGTACTTC.

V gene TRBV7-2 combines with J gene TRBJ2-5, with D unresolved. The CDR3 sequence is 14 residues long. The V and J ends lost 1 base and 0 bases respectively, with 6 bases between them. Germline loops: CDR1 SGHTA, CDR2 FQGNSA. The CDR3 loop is CASSLVRNQETQYF. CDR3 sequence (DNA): TGTGCCAGCAGCTTAGTTCGGAACCAAGAGACCCAGTACTTC.

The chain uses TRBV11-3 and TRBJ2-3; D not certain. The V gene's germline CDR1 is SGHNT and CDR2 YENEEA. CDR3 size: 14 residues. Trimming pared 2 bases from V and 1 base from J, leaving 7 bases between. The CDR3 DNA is TGTGCCAGCAGCTTACGTGGTGGCACAGATACGCAGTATTTT. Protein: CASSLRGGTDTQYF.

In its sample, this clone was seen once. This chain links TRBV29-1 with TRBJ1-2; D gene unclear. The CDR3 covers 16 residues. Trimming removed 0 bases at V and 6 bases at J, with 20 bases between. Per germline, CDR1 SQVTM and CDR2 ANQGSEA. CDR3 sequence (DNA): TGCAGCGTTGAAGAAGAATGGCACGGATCGAATAATGGCTACACCTTC. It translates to CSVEEEWHGSNNGYTF.